Here is one TCR beta chain with its context. This entry is derived from a study of cytomegalovirus exposure and HLA in healthy donors. PCR was performed using 60 Vbeta and 13 Jbeta primers. TCRdb's table, derived via immunoSEQ multiplex PCR, lists solely in-frame clones and lacks some. This sample has about 160,000 clones, with about 72% found just once. Sequencing was performed on PBMCs. The clonotype originates from a man younger than 45 in good health and CMV-seropositive.

The CDR3 spells CATSREGTAYEQYF. In DNA, the CDR3 is TGTGCCACCAGCAGAGAGGGGACAGCCTACGAGCAGTACTTC. The chain carries TRBV15 and TRBJ2-7; 7 bases are a match to TRBD1. V dropped 0 bases and J dropped 2; count of bases not matched to a gene: 1. The CDR3 has 14 amino acids. CDR1 and CDR2 from the germline V gene are LNHNV and YYDKDF (reference sequence).